This T cell receptor (beta chain) comes out of a study of cytomegalovirus exposure and HLA in healthy donors. Trimming stripped 3 bases from V and 11 bases from J, with 22 bases between. CDR3 size: 15 residues. CDR1 is LNHDA and CDR2 is SQIVND in the germline V gene (reference sequence). A multiplex PCR was run with 60 Vbeta primers and 13 Jbeta primers. Sequenced by immunoSEQ multiplex PCR; TCRdb stores in-frame clones only, minus some. Among 150,000 to 200,000 clones listed, 80% were seen once. This clone is a singleton in its sample. Its antigen is still unknown. Study-level results: Among the most significant clusters, several appeared linked to common viral pathogens in a later analysis. Later analysis indicated greater clonal expansion among HLA-associated TCR beta chains than among equally common other chains. In a later analysis, TCR beta V- and J-gene trimming was associated with a missense DCLRE1C variant.

This receptor was taken from a human donor in good health. Sequenced sample: PBMCs. The J gene is TRBJ1-1, the V gene TRBV19, with D hard to call. CDR3 sequence: CASSMKWQLEGDAFF. The CDR3, as DNA: TGTGCCAGTAGTATGAAATGGCAGCTTGAGGGTGACGCTTTCTTT.